A selection of T cell receptor beta chains follows, all from one sample in a study of T cells in localized non-small cell lung cancer. Some clones are missing from TCRdb's copy, which holds only in-frame ones; the method was immunoSEQ multiplex PCR. In the table there are 9,500 to 15,000 clones, about 83% of which are singletons. The sample consisted of peripheral blood, taken before any cancer treatment. These receptors were collected from an older male donor with stage I lung adenocarcinoma. Both conserved end residues are part of each CDR3. The D gene is left open where the match is weak. For some rows the clone size is stated as once, few or many, or as a class when expanded; others skip it.

>TRBJ2-7|.|.|TRBV14|14
CASSHSSDRYEQYF
TGTGCCAGCAGCCACTCTAGCGACCGGTACGAGCAGTACTTC
>TRBJ1-2|.|.|TRBV30|13
CAWSVLRLFGYTF
TGTGCCTGGAGTGTGCTTCGGCTGTTTGGCTACACCTTC
>TRBJ1-1|.|.|TRBV7-9|12
CASSLLESEAFF
TGTGCCAGCAGCTTATTGGAATCTGAAGCTTTCTTT
>TRBJ1-1|.|.|TRBV5-6|16
CASSPYRITVNTEAFF
TGTGCCAGCAGCCCCTACAGGATTACCGTGAACACTGAAGCTTTCTTT
>TRBJ2-2|TRBD2|.|TRBV2|14
CASLAGANTGELFF
TGTGCCAGCCTCGCGGGAGCGAACACCGGGGAGCTGTTTTTT
>TRBJ2-1|.|.|TRBV7-9|14
CASSFQRDRSPQFF
TGTGCCAGCAGCTTTCAGCGCGATCGGTCTCCGCAGTTCTTC
>TRBJ1-5|.|medium-sized|TRBV7-9|12
CASSLGAQPQHF
TGTGCCAGCAGCTTAGGAGCACAGCCCCAGCATTTT
>TRBJ1-4|.|once|TRBV18|16
CASSPSGGTSNEELFF
TGTGCCAGCTCACCCTCGGGCGGTACGTCCAATGAAGAACTGTTTTTT
>TRBJ1-4|.|.|TRBV2|14
CASSTTGGNEKLFF
TGTGCCAGCAGTACGACAGGCGGAAATGAAAAACTGTTTTTT
>TRBJ1-2|TRBD1|.|TRBV5-1|17
CASSFYGTGGALTLYTF
TGCGCCAGCAGCTTTTACGGGACAGGGGGCGCGTTAACTCTGTACACCTTC
>TRBJ1-5|.|medium-sized|TRBV10-3|12
CAISEGNQPQHF
TGTGCCATCAGTGAGGGGAATCAGCCCCAGCATTTT
>TRBJ1-5|.|few|TRBV5-8|17
CASSHIGGGGSNQPQHF
TGTGCCAGCAGCCACATTGGGGGGGGCGGGAGCAATCAGCCCCAGCATTTT
>TRBJ1-2|.|.|TRBV10-1|13
CASSARVDYGYTF
TGCGCCAGCAGCGCCAGAGTTGACTATGGCTACACCTTC
>TRBJ2-2|TRBD2|.|TRBV7-6|18
CASSHRGRAVGNTGELFF
TGTGCCAGCAGCCATCGGGGGAGGGCCGTGGGGAACACCGGGGAGCTGTTTTTT
>TRBJ1-5|.|.|TRBV15|16
CATSRLGATSNQPQHF
TGTGCCACCAGCAGACTAGGGGCGACCAGCAATCAGCCCCAGCATTTT
>TRBJ1-1|.|.|TRBV11-2|13
CASTLVGGTEAFF
TGTGCCAGCACCTTGGTGGGTGGAACTGAAGCTTTCTTT
>TRBJ1-5|TRBD1|.|TRBV7-8|14
CASSFGQGIQPQHF
TGTGCCAGCAGCTTCGGACAGGGGATTCAGCCCCAGCATTTT
>TRBJ1-2|TRBD1|few|TRBV7-9|14
CASSLPGQGYGYTF
TGTGCCAGCAGCTTACCGGGACAGGGGTATGGCTACACCTTC
>TRBJ1-2|.|.|TRBV5-1|13
CASSSDSSYGYTF
TGCGCCAGCAGCTCGGACAGTTCATATGGCTACACCTTC
>TRBJ2-3|TRBD1|.|TRBV19|15
CASSEDRGGTDTQYF
TGTGCCAGTAGTGAGGACAGGGGCGGCACAGATACGCAGTATTTT
>TRBJ2-7|.|.|TRBV14|13
CASSRDTYTEQYF
TGTGCCAGCAGCCGGGACACCTATACCGAGCAGTACTTC
>TRBJ1-5|.|once|TRBV7-9|15
CASSPGGAGNQPQHF
TGTGCCAGCAGCCCCGGGGGGGCGGGCAATCAGCCCCAGCATTTT
>TRBJ2-7|TRBD2|.|TRBV7-2|16
CASSLAGLAGAYEQYF
TGTGCCAGCAGCTTAGCTGGACTAGCGGGAGCGTACGAGCAGTACTTC
>TRBJ2-1|.|few|TRBV5-1|15
CASSLDTGSGNEQFF
TGCGCCAGCAGCTTGGATACAGGAAGTGGCAATGAGCAGTTCTTC
>TRBJ1-1|.|once|TRBV6-6|13
CASSYSFGTEAFF
TGTGCCAGCAGTTACTCGTTTGGCACTGAAGCTTTCTTT
>TRBJ1-5|.|.|TRBV2|14
CASSDTGFLQPQHF
TGTGCCAGCAGCGACACAGGGTTCTTGCAGCCCCAGCATTTT
>TRBJ2-6|.|.|TRBV6-1|17
CASSAKGTISGANVLTF
TGTGCCAGCAGTGCAAAAGGGACAATCTCTGGGGCCAACGTCCTGACTTTC
>TRBJ2-5|TRBD1|.|TRBV5-1|16
CASSQQQGAFQETQYF
TGCGCCAGCAGCCAACAACAGGGGGCTTTTCAAGAGACCCAGTACTTC
>TRBJ2-3|.|.|TRBV9|15
CASSLGTRDTDTQYF
TGTGCCAGCAGCCTCGGTACCCGGGACACAGATACGCAGTATTTT
>TRBJ1-2|.|.|TRBV2|13
CASRGGVNYGYTF
TGTGCCAGCAGGGGCGGAGTAAACTATGGCTACACCTTC
>TRBJ2-3|.|.|TRBV7-3|14
CASSLLTSTDTQYF
TGTGCCAGCAGCTTATTAACTAGCACAGATACGCAGTATTTT
>TRBJ1-2|.|.|TRBV5-1|14
CASSQPKGGEGYTF
TGCGCCAGCAGCCAACCGAAGGGGGGCGAGGGCTACACCTTC
>TRBJ2-3|.|.|TRBV5-3|14
CARSLGASTDTQYF
TGTGCCAGAAGCTTGGGGGCTAGCACAGATACGCAGTATTTT
>TRBJ1-1|.|.|TRBV6-1|13
CATRTVMNTEAFF
TGTGCCACCCGGACAGTTATGAACACTGAAGCTTTCTTT
>TRBJ2-7|.|.|TRBV28|14
CASSLAGLGAEQYF
TGTGCCAGCAGTTTGGCGGGCCTTGGCGCCGAGCAGTACTTC
>TRBJ2-7|.|.|TRBV2|14
CASSRTGLSYEQYF
TGTGCCAGCAGTCGTACAGGGCTCTCCTACGAGCAGTACTTC
>TRBJ2-7|TRBD1|.|TRBV28|18
CASSLRQGVKFRPYEQYF
TGTGCCAGCAGTTTAAGGCAGGGGGTAAAGTTCCGACCATACGAGCAGTACTTC
>TRBJ2-1|TRBD1|once|TRBV19|15
CASSMGDRLYNEQFF
TGTGCCAGTAGTATGGGGGACAGGCTATACAATGAGCAGTTCTTC
>TRBJ1-5|.|.|TRBV5-8|16
CASSPDEGTRNQPQHF
TGTGCCAGCAGCCCGGACGAGGGTACGCGCAATCAGCCCCAGCATTTT
>TRBJ2-1|.|.|TRBV29-1|15
CSAGGGSRKYNEQFF
TGCAGCGCTGGGGGGGGCAGCCGAAAATACAATGAGCAGTTCTTC
>TRBJ2-3|.|.|TRBV7-3|13
CASSPTLADTQYF
TGTGCCAGCAGCCCAACTCTTGCAGATACGCAGTATTTT
>TRBJ1-2|.|.|TRBV6-5|14
CASSVGPNFSGYTF
TGTGCCAGCAGCGTGGGACCGAACTTCAGTGGCTACACCTTC
>TRBJ2-5|.|.|TRBV5-1|13
CASSLAGTETQYF
TGCGCCAGCAGCTTGGCTGGGACTGAGACCCAGTACTTC
>TRBJ2-2|TRBD2|.|TRBV9|17
CASSVVGGRSNTGELFF
TGTGCCAGCAGCGTAGTTGGCGGGAGATCTAACACCGGGGAGCTGTTTTTT
>TRBJ2-1|.|few|TRBV27|15
CASSLRSEPYNEQFF
TGTGCCAGCAGTTTAAGGTCGGAACCTTACAATGAGCAGTTCTTC
>TRBJ2-3|.|.|TRBV15|14
CATSKGAKTDTQYF
TGTGCCACCAGCAAGGGAGCTAAAACAGATACGCAGTATTTT
>TRBJ2-1|.|.|TRBV7-2|15
CASSSTRVGSGEQFF
TGTGCCAGCAGCTCAACTAGGGTAGGCTCCGGCGAGCAGTTCTTC
>TRBJ1-2|.|.|TRBV9|15
CASSVSRRGLYGYTF
TGTGCCAGCAGCGTCAGCCGGAGGGGCCTCTATGGCTACACCTTC
>TRBJ2-1|.|.|TRBV6-5|15
CASSYDSSSYNEQFF
TGTGCCAGCAGTTACGACAGCAGCTCCTACAATGAGCAGTTCTTC